This T cell receptor beta chain was obtained from a study of shared clonotypes between healthy human individuals. Study outcomes and limitations: What naive subsets generally showed was a larger estimated richness than memory subsets showed. Investigators expected sequencing depth to affect clonotype sharing among donors.

Per the germline V gene, CDR1 is SGHVS and CDR2 is FQNEAQ. Trimming pared 1 base from V and 4 bases from J, leaving 9 bases between. The CDR3 loop spans 14 amino acids. Assay used: immunoSEQ multiplex PCR; TCRdb lists only in-frame clones, some missing. The sample includes about 2.3 million clones, 92% of them seen just once. Division of CD4+ cells produced a CD45RA+ naive subset and a CD45RA-negative memory subset. Comment on this clone: Its antigen is still unknown.

Sequencing was done on a sample of naive CD4+ T cells from PBMCs. Described subset: CD45RA+ positively selected. V usage is TRBV7-8 and J usage is TRBJ2-3; D gene ambiguous. This clonotype originated in a man between 18 and 29 years old in good health. Some clones in this sample may be carry-over from other donors' samples. The CDR3 nucleotides are TGTGCCAGCAGCTTAGTCACCTACGCAGATACGCAGTATTTT. It codes for CASSLVTYADTQYF.